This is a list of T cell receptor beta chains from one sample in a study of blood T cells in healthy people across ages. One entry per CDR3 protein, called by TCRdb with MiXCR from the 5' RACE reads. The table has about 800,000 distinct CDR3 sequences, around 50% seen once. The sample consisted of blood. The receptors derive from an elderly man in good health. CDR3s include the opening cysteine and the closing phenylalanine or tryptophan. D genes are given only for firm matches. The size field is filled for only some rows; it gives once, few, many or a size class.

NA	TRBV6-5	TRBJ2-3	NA	TGTGCCAGCAGTTTTTCGTCCAGGGCCCAATTTCAAGATACGCAGTATTTT	CASSFSSRAQFQDTQYF
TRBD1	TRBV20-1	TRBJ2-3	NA	TGCAGTGTTCGACCTGGGACAGGGTTCACAGATACGCAGTATTTT	CSVRPGTGFTDTQYF
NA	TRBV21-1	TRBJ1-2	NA	TGTGCCAGCAGCAAAAGTTGGGATGGCTATGGCTACACCTTC	CASSKSWDGYGYTF
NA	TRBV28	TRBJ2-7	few	TGTGCCAGCACTTACGGACAGTTGTCCTACGAGCAGTACTTC	CASTYGQLSYEQYF
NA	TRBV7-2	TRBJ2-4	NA	TGTGCCAGCAGCCGAACAGGGTCCAGCGGGAACATTCAGTACTTC	CASSRTGSSGNIQYF
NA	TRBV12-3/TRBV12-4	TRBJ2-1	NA	TGTGCCAGCACCCCTTCTTATAAGGGGAACAATGAGCAGTTCTTC	CASTPSYKGNNEQFF
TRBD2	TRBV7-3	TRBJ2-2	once	TGTGCCAGCAGCTTAGGGACTAGCGTCACCGGGGAGCTGTTTTTT	CASSLGTSVTGELFF
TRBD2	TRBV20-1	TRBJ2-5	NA	TGCAGTGCTAGTTCCGGACTAGCAGAAGAGACCCAGTACTTC	CSASSGLAEETQYF
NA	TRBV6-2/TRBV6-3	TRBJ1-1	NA	TGTGCCAGCACCCGAGAGTTTGAGAACACTGAAGCTTTCTTT	CASTREFENTEAFF
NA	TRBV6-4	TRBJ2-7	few	TGTGCCAGCAGTGGACCGAGGGACGAGCAGTACTTC	CASSGPRDEQYF
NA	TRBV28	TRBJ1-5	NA	TGTGCCAGCAGTTTCTTAACGACGGGGACTGACAATCAGCCCCAGCATTTT	CASSFLTTGTDNQPQHF
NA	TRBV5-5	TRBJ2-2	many	TGTGCCAGCAGCTTGGTGATGTTAGCAATGGACGGGGAGCTGTTTTTT	CASSLVMLAMDGELFF
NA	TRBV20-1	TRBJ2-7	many	TGCAGTGCTAGAGGGGAAGGATTCTACGAGCAGTACTTC	CSARGEGFYEQYF
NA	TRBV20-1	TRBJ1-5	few	TGCAGTGCTAGAGGAGGACAGAGCAATCAGCCCCAGCATTTT	CSARGGQSNQPQHF
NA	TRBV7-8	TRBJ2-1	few	TGTGCCAGCAGCTTAGGTGGGGCTAGCGCTAGCTCCTACAATGAGCAGTTCTTC	CASSLGGASASSYNEQFF
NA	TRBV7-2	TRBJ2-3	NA	TGTGCCAGCAGCCCTTTTTCCACGAATACGCAGTATTTT	CASSPFSTNTQYF
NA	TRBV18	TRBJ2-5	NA	TGTGCCAGCTCACCACAGTTTGAGACCCAGTACTTC	CASSPQFETQYF
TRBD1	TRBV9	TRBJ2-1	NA	TGTGCCAGCAGCGTGGGGACAGGGGGATTCAATGAGCAGTTCTTC	CASSVGTGGFNEQFF
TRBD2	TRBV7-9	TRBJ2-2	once	TGTGCCAGCAGCGCCTCCTCCCGGGGGACTAGCAACACCGGGGAGCTGTTTTTT	CASSASSRGTSNTGELFF
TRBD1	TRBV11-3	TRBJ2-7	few	TGTGCCAGCAGCGGACAGGGGGCGGACGAGCAGTACTTC	CASSGQGADEQYF
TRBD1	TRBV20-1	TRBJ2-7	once	TGCAGTGCCCACCCGAGGACAGGGTTGCAGCAGTACTTC	CSAHPRTGLQQYF
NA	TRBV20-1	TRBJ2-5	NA	TGCAGTGCTAACAACCAAGAGACCCAGTACTTC	CSANNQETQYF
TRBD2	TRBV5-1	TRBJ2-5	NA	TGCGCCAGCAGCGCACTCGGGGTAGCGGGGAACCAAGAGACCCAGTACTTC	CASSALGVAGNQETQYF
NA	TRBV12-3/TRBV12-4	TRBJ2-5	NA	TGTGCCAGTAAGGGGTCTAGCGCTTCTGAGACCCAGTACTTC	CASKGSSASETQYF
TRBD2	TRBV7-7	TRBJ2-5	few	TGTGCCAGCAGCGGTAGCGGGGGGCGTGAGACCCAGTACTTC	CASSGSGGRETQYF
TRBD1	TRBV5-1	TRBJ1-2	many	TGCGCCAGCAGCCCCCCGGGACAGCACTATGGCTACACCTTC	CASSPPGQHYGYTF
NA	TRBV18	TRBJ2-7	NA	TGTGCCAGCTCACCAACCCGACAGTCATCCTACGAGCAGTACTTC	CASSPTRQSSYEQYF
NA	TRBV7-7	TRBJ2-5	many	TGTGCTAGCAGCGTAGCTCAGAGAGAGACCCAGTACTTC	CASSVAQRETQYF
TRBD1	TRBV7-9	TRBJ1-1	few	TGCGCCAGCAGCCTTCGACAGGGTCGGGACACTGAAGCTTTCTTT	CASSLRQGRDTEAFF
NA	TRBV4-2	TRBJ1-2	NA	TGTGCCAGCACAGGCCCTCTCTCCTATGGCTACACCTTC	CASTGPLSYGYTF
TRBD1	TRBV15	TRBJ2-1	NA	TGTGCCACCAGTAGACCGGGACAGGGGACCAATGAGCAGTTCTTC	CATSRPGQGTNEQFF
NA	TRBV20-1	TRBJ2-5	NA	TGCAGTGCTAGATGGTCTAGCGTGGACCAAGAGACCCAGTACTTC	CSARWSSVDQETQYF
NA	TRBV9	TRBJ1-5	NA	TGTGCCAGCAGGTCCCACAGCGATGATCAGCCCCAGCATTTT	CASRSHSDDQPQHF
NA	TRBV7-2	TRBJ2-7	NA	TGTGCCAGCAGCTTAAGTCAGCCCCCCTACGAGCAGTACTTC	CASSLSQPPYEQYF
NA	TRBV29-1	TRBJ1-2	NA	TGCAGCGTCGGCCGGGACATCGGCTATGGCTACACCTTC	CSVGRDIGYGYTF
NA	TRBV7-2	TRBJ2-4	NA	TGTGCCAGCAGCATCGGGACCCACATGGCGGACATTCAGTACTTC	CASSIGTHMADIQYF
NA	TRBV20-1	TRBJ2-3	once	TGCAGTGCTACCTTCTCCTGGGAGGATACGCAGTATTTT	CSATFSWEDTQYF
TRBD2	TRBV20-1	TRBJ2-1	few	TGCAGTGCTCCTAGCGGAATCAATGAGCAGTTCTTC	CSAPSGINEQFF
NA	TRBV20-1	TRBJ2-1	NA	TGCAGTGCTAAGTGGGATGAGCTGTTCTTC	CSAKWDELFF
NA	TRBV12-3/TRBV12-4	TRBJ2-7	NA	TGTGCCAGCAGTTTAGTTTCGGGGGACGGCGAGCAGTACTTC	CASSLVSGDGEQYF
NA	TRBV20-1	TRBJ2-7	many	TGCAGTGCAGGGACGGGGGCGCGTGAGCAGTACTTC	CSAGTGAREQYF
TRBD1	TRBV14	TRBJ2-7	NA	TGTGCCAGCAGCCAGCCCCAAGACAGGGACGATTACGAGCAGTACTTC	CASSQPQDRDDYEQYF